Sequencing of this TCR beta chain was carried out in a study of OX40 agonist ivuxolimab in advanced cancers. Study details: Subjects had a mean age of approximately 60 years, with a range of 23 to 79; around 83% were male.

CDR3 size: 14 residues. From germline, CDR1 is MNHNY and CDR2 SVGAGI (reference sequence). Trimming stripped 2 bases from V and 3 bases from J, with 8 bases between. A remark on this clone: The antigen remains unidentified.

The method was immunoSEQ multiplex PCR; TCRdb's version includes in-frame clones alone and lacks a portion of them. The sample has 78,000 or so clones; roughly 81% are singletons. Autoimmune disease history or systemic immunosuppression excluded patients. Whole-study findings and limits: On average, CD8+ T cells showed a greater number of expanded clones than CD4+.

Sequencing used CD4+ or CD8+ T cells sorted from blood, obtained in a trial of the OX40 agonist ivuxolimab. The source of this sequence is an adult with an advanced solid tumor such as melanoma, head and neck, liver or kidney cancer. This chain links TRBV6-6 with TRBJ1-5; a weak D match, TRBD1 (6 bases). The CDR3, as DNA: TGTGCCAGCAGTTACGGACAGACCAATCAGCCCCAGCATTTT. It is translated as CASSYGQTNQPQHF.